This T cell receptor (beta chain) was captured by sequencing in a study of blood T cell repertoires in COVID-19. Profiled with immunoSEQ multiplex PCR; TCRdb holds only in-frame clones, not every one. The sample contains under 300,000 clones, about 90% of which appear only once. This clone was seen only a few times. The receptor was isolated from a woman between 18 and 29 years old who had recovered from COVID-19. Sequencing was carried out using PBMCs or T cells enriched from blood (not recorded which).

This CDR3 is CASSPTGGIQPQHF. CDR3 DNA: TGCGCCAGCAGCCCTACCGGAGGCATTCAGCCCCAGCATTTT. The chain carries TRBV5-1 and TRBJ1-5; D is undetermined. The CDR3 runs to 14 residues. Trimming removed 4 bases from V and 6 bases from J, with 14 bases in between. The germline V gene encodes CDR1 SGHRS and CDR2 YFSETQ.